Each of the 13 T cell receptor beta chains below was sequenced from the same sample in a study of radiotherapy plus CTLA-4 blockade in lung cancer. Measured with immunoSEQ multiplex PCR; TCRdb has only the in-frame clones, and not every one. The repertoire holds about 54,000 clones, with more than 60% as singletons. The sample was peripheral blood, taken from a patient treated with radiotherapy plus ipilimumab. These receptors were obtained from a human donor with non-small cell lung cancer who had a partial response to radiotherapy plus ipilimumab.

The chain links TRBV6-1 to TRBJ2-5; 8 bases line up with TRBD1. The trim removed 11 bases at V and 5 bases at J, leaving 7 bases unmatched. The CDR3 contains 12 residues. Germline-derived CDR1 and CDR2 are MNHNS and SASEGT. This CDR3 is CASQGGGETQYF. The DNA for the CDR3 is TGTGCCTCACAGGGGGGTGGGGAGACCCAGTACTTC.

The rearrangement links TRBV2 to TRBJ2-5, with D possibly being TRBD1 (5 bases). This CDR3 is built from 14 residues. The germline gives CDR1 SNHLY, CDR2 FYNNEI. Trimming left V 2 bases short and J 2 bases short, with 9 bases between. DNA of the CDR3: TGTGCCAGCAGTGAACCGACAGAACAAGAGACCCAGTACTTC. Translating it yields CASSEPTEQETQYF.

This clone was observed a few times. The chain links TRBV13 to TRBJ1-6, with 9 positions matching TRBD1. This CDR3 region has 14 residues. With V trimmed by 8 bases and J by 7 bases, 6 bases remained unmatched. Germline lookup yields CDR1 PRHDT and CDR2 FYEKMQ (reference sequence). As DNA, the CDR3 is TGTGCCAGCCAGAAGGGACAGGGAAATTCACCCCTCCACTTT. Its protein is CASQKGQGNSPLHF.

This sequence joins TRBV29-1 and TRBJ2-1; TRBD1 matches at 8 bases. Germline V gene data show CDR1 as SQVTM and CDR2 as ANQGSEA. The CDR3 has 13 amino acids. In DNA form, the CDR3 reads TGCAGTGGGGGCAGGGGGCCCTACAATGAGCAGTTCTTC. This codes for CSGGRGPYNEQFF.

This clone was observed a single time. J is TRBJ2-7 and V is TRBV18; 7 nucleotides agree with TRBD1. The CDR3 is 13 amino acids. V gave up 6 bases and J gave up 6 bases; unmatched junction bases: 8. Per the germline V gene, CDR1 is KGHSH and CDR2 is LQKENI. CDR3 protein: CASSDRAGGEQYF. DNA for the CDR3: TGTGCCAGCTCCGACAGGGCAGGGGGCGAGCAGTACTTC.

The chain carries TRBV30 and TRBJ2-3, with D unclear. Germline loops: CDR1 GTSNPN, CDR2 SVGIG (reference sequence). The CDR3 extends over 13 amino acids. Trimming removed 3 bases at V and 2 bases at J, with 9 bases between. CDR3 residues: CAWREIATDTQYF. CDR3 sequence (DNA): TGTGCCTGGAGAGAGATAGCCACAGATACGCAGTATTTT. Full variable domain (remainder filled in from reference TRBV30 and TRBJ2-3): SQTIHQWPATLVQPVGSPLSLECTVEGTSNPNLYWYRQAAGRGLQLLFYSVGIGQISSEVPQNLSASRPQDRQFILSSKKLLLSDSGFYLCAWREIATDTQYFGPGTRLTVL.

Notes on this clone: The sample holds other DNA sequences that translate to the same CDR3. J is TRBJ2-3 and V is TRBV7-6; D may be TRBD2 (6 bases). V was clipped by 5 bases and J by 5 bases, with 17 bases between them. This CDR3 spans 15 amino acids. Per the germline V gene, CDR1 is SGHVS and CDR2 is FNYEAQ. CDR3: CASSLVVSGVDTQYF. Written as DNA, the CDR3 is TGTGCCAGCAGCCTAGTCGTCTCGGGGGTAGATACGCAGTATTTT. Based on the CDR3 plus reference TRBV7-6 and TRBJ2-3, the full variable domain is GAGVSQSPRYKVTKRGQDVALRCDPISGHVSLYWYRQALGQGPEFLTYFNYEAQQDKSGLPNDRFSAERPEGSISTLTIQRTEQRDSAMYRCASSLVVSGVDTQYFGPGTRLTVL.

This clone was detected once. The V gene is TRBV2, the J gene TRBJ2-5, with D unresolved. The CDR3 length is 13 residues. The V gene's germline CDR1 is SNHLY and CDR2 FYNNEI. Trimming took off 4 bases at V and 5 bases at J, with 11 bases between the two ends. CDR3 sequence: CASSGELWETQYF. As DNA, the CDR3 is TGTGCCAGCAGTGGAGAACTCTGGGAGACCCAGTACTTC. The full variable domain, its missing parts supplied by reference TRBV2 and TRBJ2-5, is EPEVTQTPSHQVTQMGQEVILRCVPISNHLYFYWYRQILGQKVEFLVSFYNNEISEKSEIFDDQFSVERPDGSNFTLKIRSTKLEDSAMYFCASSGELWETQYFGPGTRLLVL.

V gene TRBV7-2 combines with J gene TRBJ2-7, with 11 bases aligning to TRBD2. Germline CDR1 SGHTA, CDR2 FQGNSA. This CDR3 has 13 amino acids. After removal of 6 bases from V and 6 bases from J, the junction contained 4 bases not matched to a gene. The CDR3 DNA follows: TGTGCCAGCAGACCCGGGACTAGCGGCGAGCAGTACTTC. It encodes CASRPGTSGEQYF.

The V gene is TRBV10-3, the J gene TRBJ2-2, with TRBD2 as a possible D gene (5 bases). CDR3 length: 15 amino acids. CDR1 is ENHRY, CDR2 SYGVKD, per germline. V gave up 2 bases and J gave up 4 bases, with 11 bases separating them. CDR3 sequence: CAISEMRVGTGELFF. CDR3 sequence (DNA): TGTGCCATCAGTGAGATGAGGGTTGGCACCGGGGAGCTGTTTTTT.

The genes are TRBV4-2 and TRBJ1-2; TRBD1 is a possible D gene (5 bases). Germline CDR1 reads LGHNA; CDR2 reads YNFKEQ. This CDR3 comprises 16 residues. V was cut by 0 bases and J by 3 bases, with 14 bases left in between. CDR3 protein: CASSQESGGRDYGYTF. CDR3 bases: TGTGCCAGCAGCCAAGAGAGTGGGGGGAGAGACTATGGCTACACCTTC.

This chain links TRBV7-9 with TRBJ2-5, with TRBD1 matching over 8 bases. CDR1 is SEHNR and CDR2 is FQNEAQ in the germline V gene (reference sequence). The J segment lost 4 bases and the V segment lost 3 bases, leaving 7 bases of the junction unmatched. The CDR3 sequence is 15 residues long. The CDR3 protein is CASSFTRGRGETQYF. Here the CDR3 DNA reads TGTGCCAGCAGCTTCACCAGGGGGCGAGGAGAGACCCAGTACTTC.

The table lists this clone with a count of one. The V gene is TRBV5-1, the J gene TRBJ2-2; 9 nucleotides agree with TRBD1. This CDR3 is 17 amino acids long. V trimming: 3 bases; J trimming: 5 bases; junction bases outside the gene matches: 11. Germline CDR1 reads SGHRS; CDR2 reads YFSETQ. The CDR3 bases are TGCGCCAGCAGCTCCGAAATACAGGGGGCAAAGACCGGGGAGCTGTTTTTT. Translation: CASSSEIQGAKTGELFF.